Listed below are T cell receptor beta chains from one sample, sequenced in a study of OX40 agonist ivuxolimab in advanced cancers. Data came from immunoSEQ multiplex PCR; TCRdb stores just in-frame clones and leaves some out. The table includes roughly 69,000 clones, about nine tenths detected once. This material consisted of CD4+ or CD8+ T cells sorted from blood, taken in a trial of the OX40 agonist ivuxolimab. These receptors were collected from an adult with an advanced solid tumor such as melanoma, head and neck, liver or kidney cancer. CDR3s include the opening cysteine and the closing phenylalanine or tryptophan. The D gene is left open where the match is weak. Size tells how often a clone was seen (once, few, many) or the class of an expanded clone, and some rows leave it out.

- TRBJ2-3 TRBV4-1 - CASSQDLWDANTDTQYF TGCGCCAGCAGCCAAGATCTTTGGGACGCAAATACAGATACGCAGTATTTT
- TRBJ2-1 TRBV7-3 TRBD2 CASSSLAGSYNEQFF TGTGCCAGCAGCTCGCTAGCGGGCTCCTACAATGAGCAGTTCTTC
- TRBJ2-7 TRBV5-1 - CASSYSGNYEQYF TGCGCCAGCAGCTACAGCGGAAACTACGAGCAGTACTTC
- TRBJ2-7 TRBV19 - CASSINFGPYEQYF TGTGCCAGTAGTATAAATTTCGGTCCCTACGAGCAGTACTTC
- TRBJ1-2 TRBV13 - CASSLDKGVTGYTF TGTGCCAGCAGCTTAGACAAAGGGGTTACGGGCTACACCTTC
medium-sized TRBJ1-4 TRBV29-1 - CSAGGRNNEKLFF TGCAGCGCTGGGGGACGGAATAATGAAAAACTGTTTTTT
- TRBJ2-3 TRBV29-1 TRBD1 CSVEASAGGLGTQYF TGCAGCGTTGAAGCTTCGGCAGGGGGCTTGGGTACGCAGTATTTT
- TRBJ1-6 TRBV28 TRBD1 CASSTTDRADSPLHF TGTGCCAGCAGCACAACGGACAGGGCGGATTCACCCCTCCACTTT
- TRBJ1-6 TRBV23-1 - CASSRIPLFWRRSTPLHF TGCGCCAGCAGTCGCATCCCGTTATTTTGGAGGAGATCGACACCCCTCCACTTT
- TRBJ1-4 TRBV9 TRBD1 CASSAGTGGEKLFF TGTGCCAGCAGCGCCGGGACAGGTGGGGAAAAACTGTTTTTT
once TRBJ2-5 TRBV4-1 TRBD1 CASSHPRTGEVETQYF TGCGCCAGCAGCCATCCCAGGACAGGGGAGGTAGAGACCCAGTACTTC
- TRBJ2-1 TRBV11-1 - CASSPRIQGEQFF TGTGCCAGCAGCCCAAGGATCCAAGGTGAGCAGTTCTTC
- TRBJ2-1 TRBV18 - CASSYLEGSSYNEQFF TGTGCCAGCTCGTATCTGGAGGGTAGCTCCTACAATGAGCAGTTCTTC
- TRBJ2-1 TRBV27 TRBD2 CASRNSGGLGNEQFF TGTGCCAGCCGAAATAGCGGGGGGTTGGGCAATGAGCAGTTCTTC
once TRBJ2-7 TRBV19 TRBD2 CASSPTSGISYEQYF TGTGCCAGTAGTCCCACTAGCGGGATCTCCTACGAGCAGTACTTC
- TRBJ2-1 TRBV11-2 - CASSLLRGNNYNEQFF TGTGCCAGCAGCTTACTTCGGGGGAACAACTACAATGAGCAGTTCTTC
- TRBJ2-5 TRBV5-1 TRBD2 CASSFSGETQYF TGCGCCAGCAGCTTTAGCGGGGAGACCCAGTACTTC
- TRBJ2-3 TRBV5-6 - CASSLGGDTQYF TGTGCCAGCAGCTTGGGAGGAGATACGCAGTATTTT
- TRBJ2-1 TRBV19 TRBD2 CASSIGLEREGRMNEQFF TGTGCCAGTAGTATTGGGTTGGAGCGGGAGGGCCGGATGAATGAGCAGTTCTTC
- TRBJ2-3 TRBV6-5 - CASSYPGTDTQYF TGTGCCAGCAGTTACCCCGGCACAGATACGCAGTATTTT
few TRBJ1-2 TRBV9 - CASSLGGGAYGYTF TGTGCCAGCAGCCTAGGTGGAGGGGCCTATGGCTACACCTTC
- TRBJ1-5 TRBV18 TRBD1 CASSPSGGLVTQHF TGTGCCAGCTCACCCTCAGGGGGATTGGTAACCCAGCATTTT
- TRBJ2-7 TRBV19 - CASSPATRSYEQYF TGTGCCAGTAGTCCGGCTACAAGGTCCTACGAGCAGTACTTC
- TRBJ2-1 TRBV27 TRBD1 CASSPGQGWTYNEQFF TGTGCCAGCAGTCCAGGACAGGGTTGGACCTACAATGAGCAGTTCTTC
- TRBJ2-3 TRBV29-1 - CSVRITDTQYF TGCAGCGTTCGGATCACAGATACGCAGTATTTT
few TRBJ2-3 TRBV6-4 TRBD2 CASSDSLGGGTDTQYF TGTGCCAGCAGTGACTCCCTGGGGGGGGGCACAGATACGCAGTATTTT
- TRBJ2-3 TRBV7-2 TRBD2 CASSLVGTSGLSTDTQYF TGTGCCAGCAGCTTAGTGGGGACTAGCGGGCTAAGCACAGATACGCAGTATTTT
- TRBJ1-1 TRBV27 TRBD1 CASTPNRGGAGFF TGTGCCAGCACCCCGAACAGGGGGGGCGCGGGTTTCTTT
- TRBJ2-7 TRBV27 - CASRPLNAPYEQYF TGTGCCAGCCGCCCCCTTAACGCCCCCTACGAGCAGTACTTC
- TRBJ1-5 TRBV5-1 - CASSLEAGHQPQHF TGCGCCAGCAGCTTGGAGGCAGGGCACCAGCCCCAGCATTTT
few TRBJ1-1 TRBV6-5 - CASSYGVATNTEAFF TGTGCCAGCAGTTACGGAGTAGCTACGAACACTGAAGCTTTCTTT
- TRBJ2-7 TRBV5-1 - CASSRDPREYEQYF TGCGCCAGCAGCCGGGACCCACGGGAGTACGAGCAGTACTTC
- TRBJ1-4 TRBV5-8 - CASSLSGQVNEKLFF TGTGCCAGCAGCCTGTCCGGACAAGTGAATGAAAAACTGTTTTTT
- TRBJ2-5 TRBV7-8 - CASNLRGKAETQYF TGTGCCAGCAACCTCCGCGGCAAGGCAGAGACCCAGTACTTC
- TRBJ1-3 TRBV6-5 - CASWSSGNTIYF TGTGCCAGCTGGAGCTCTGGAAACACCATATATTTT
- TRBJ2-4 TRBV19 TRBD1 CASSIGRGLAKNIQYF TGTGCCAGTAGTATAGGCAGGGGGCTAGCCAAAAACATTCAGTACTTC
- TRBJ2-7 TRBV11-3 - CASSSSISGDYEQYF TGTGCCAGCAGCTCCTCGATTTCGGGAGACTACGAGCAGTACTTC
- TRBJ1-5 TRBV18 - CASSPSQGNSNQPQHF TGTGCCAGCTCACCCTCACAGGGAAATAGCAATCAGCCCCAGCATTTT